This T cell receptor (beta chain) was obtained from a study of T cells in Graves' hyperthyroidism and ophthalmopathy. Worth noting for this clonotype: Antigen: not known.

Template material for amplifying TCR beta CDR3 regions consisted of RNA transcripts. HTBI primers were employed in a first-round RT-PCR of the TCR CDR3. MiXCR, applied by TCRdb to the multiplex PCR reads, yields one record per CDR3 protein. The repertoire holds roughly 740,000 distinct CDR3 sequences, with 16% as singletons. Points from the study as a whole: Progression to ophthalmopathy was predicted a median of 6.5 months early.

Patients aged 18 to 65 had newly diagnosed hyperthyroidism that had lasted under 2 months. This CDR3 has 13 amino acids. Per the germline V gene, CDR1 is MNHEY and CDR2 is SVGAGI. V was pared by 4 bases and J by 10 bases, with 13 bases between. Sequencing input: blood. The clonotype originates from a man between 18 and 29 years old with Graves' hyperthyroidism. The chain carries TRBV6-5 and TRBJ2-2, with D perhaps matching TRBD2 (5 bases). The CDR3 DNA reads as TGTGCCAGCAGTTCCCTCCTAGCCGAGGAGCTGTTTTTT. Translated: CASSSLLAEELFF.